The clone carrying this T cell receptor (beta chain) has ten or more counts. Its antigen is not known. This entry belongs to a study of spatial heterogeneity in lung cancer. The library protocol tagged each TCR cDNA with a unique molecular identifier. Each CDR3 protein gets one entry after TCRdb re-called the 5' RACE reads with MiXCR. The repertoire holds roughly 17,000 distinct CDR3 sequences, approximately 6.3% seen once, with about 18% in the top ten. Study-wide points: Expanded alpha and beta TCR counts within tumors tracked tumor mutation counts. Nonsynonymous mutation counts, ubiquitous and regional, were tracked by the respective counts of ubiquitous and regional expanded TCRs.

The time point: sample taken at primary tumor resection. Donation came from some 73 patients with untreated early-stage non-small cell lung cancer. Sequencing was performed on whole RNA extracted from tumor and nontumor lung tissue, or from frozen PBMC, and the material was left unsorted. Per the germline V gene, CDR1 is SGHTA and CDR2 is FQGNSA. Trimming took off 2 bases at V and 10 bases at J, with 12 bases between the two ends. This CDR3 has 13 residues. The sequence was obtained from a female donor with early-stage non-small cell lung cancer. The chain is built from TRBV7-2 and TRBJ2-1; unclear D gene. The source material was lung tumor tissue, sampled at surgery. CDR3 amino acids: CASSLSSATEQFF. CDR3 nucleotide sequence: TGTGCCAGCAGCTTAAGCTCTGCTACCGAGCAGTTCTTC.